This T cell receptor (beta chain) was profiled in a study of blood T cell repertoires in COVID-19. About the research overall: The United States, Italy and Spain were the sources of the acute and convalescent COVID-19 samples.

As originally analysed: Quantification of nucleated cells was approximated via reference gene primer amplification. TCRdb's copy holds only in-frame clones and misses some; the assay was immunoSEQ multiplex PCR. V and J calls and clone size follow that table, whereas D and trimming were derived from the DNA. Among around 120,000 clones listed, 60% to 85% were seen once. The germline gives CDR1 SGHRS, CDR2 YFSETQ. Trimming cost V 1 base and J 7 bases; bases outside gene matches: 1. CDR3 length equals 12 residues. Sequencing input: peripheral blood. The clonotype was recovered from a man in his 70s with acute or convalescent COVID-19. The chain recombines TRBV5-1 with TRBJ1-1; 7 nucleotides agree with TRBD1. In DNA form, the CDR3 reads TGCGCCAGCAGCTTGACAGGGGTTGAAGCTTTCTTT. Its protein is CASSLTGVEAFF.